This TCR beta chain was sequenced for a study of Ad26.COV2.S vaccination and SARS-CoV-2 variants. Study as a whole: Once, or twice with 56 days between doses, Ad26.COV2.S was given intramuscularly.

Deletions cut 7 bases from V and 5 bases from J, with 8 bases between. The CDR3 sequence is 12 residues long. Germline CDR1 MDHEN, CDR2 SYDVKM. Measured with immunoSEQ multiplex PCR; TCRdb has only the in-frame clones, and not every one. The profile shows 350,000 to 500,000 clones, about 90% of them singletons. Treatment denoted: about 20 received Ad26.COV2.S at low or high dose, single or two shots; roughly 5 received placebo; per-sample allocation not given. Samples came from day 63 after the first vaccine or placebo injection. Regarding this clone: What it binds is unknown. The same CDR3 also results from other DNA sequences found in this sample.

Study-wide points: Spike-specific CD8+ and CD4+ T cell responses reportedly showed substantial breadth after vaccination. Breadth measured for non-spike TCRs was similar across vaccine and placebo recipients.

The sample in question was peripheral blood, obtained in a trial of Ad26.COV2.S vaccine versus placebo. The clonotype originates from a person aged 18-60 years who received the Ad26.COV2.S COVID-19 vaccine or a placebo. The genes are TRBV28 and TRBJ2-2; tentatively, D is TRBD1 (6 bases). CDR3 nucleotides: TGTGCCAGCATCAGGGGAACCGGGGAGCTGTTTTTT. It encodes CASIRGTGELFF.